Listed below are T cell receptor beta chains from one sample, sequenced in a study of shared clonotypes between healthy human individuals. Generated by immunoSEQ multiplex PCR, the TCRdb table keeps only in-frame clones and is missing some. The sample shows around 2,000,000 clones, 95% of them seen only once. Sequenced input: naive CD4+ T cells sorted from blood. The receptor source for this set is a man aged 18 to 30 in good health. The CDR3 runs from the conserved cysteine through the conserved F or W. A D gene is named only where the DNA matches it firmly. Clone size is given for some rows only: seen once, a few or many times, or a class if the clone is expanded.

>-|TRBV30|TRBJ1-2|-
TGTGCCTGGAGAACGGGCAGCAGCTTTAACTATGGCTACACCTTC
CAWRTGSSFNYGYTF
>TRBD2|TRBV7-2|TRBJ2-7|-
TGTGCCAGCAGCTTTTGGACTAGCGGTAAGCTAGGAGGCTACGAGCAGTACTTC
CASSFWTSGKLGGYEQYF
>-|TRBV30|TRBJ1-1|-
TGTGCCTGGAGGACATCCGGGGACACTGAAGCTTTCTTT
CAWRTSGDTEAFF
>-|TRBV27|TRBJ2-1|-
TGTGCCAGCAGTTTATCTCGCGTTAACAATGAGCAGTTCTTC
CASSLSRVNNEQFF
>TRBD2|TRBV5-1|TRBJ2-5|-
TGCGCCAGCAGCCGACTAGCGGTTTTACAAGAGACCCAGTACTTC
CASSRLAVLQETQYF
>-|TRBV6-5|TRBJ2-3|-
TGTGCCAGCAGTGGGGCGGGGCACACAGATACGCAGTATTTT
CASSGAGHTDTQYF
>-|TRBV11-1|TRBJ2-5|-
TGTGCCAGCAGCTTAGCCGGGGGGCCCGAGACCCAGTACTTC
CASSLAGGPETQYF
>-|TRBV7-9|TRBJ2-7|-
TGTGCCAGCAGCTTAGCTGGGACCGAGCAGTACTTC
CASSLAGTEQYF
>-|TRBV7-9|TRBJ1-6|-
TGTGCCAGCAGCGGGACGGCAGATAATTCACCCCTCCACTTT
CASSGTADNSPLHF
>TRBD2|TRBV5-1|TRBJ2-7|-
TGCGCCAGCAGCTTGGCCAGCGGGGTGGGCTCCTACAAGCAGTACTTC
CASSLASGVGSYKQYF
>-|TRBV5-4|TRBJ2-3|-
TGTGCCAGCAGCTGGCGGGACTTCCGCACAGATACGCAGTATTTT
CASSWRDFRTDTQYF
>-|TRBV5-1|TRBJ2-3|once
TGCGCCAGCAGTATTGGGACCCCTACCACAGATACGCAGTATTTT
CASSIGTPTTDTQYF
>-|TRBV9|TRBJ2-7|-
TGTGCCAGCAGCAGGGGTGCCCCCAGCTCCTACGAGCAGTACTTC
CASSRGAPSSYEQYF
>TRBD1|TRBV5-1|TRBJ2-7|-
TGCGCCAGCAGCTTGACCTACAGGGGTAGCCCCGAGCAGTACTTC
CASSLTYRGSPEQYF
>TRBD1|TRBV28|TRBJ1-5|-
TGTGCCAGCAGTTTATACAGGGGGTTTAGGCAGCCCCAGCATTTT
CASSLYRGFRQPQHF
>TRBD1|TRBV10-3|TRBJ1-4|once
TGTGCCATCAGTGTGGACAGGGTGGGGATACACGGAAAACTGTTTTTT
CAISVDRVGIHGKLFF
>-|TRBV5-1|TRBJ1-1|-
TGCGCCAGCAGCTTCGCGGACAGATCATTCTTT
CASSFADRSFF
>-|TRBV5-1|TRBJ1-3|-
TGCGCCAGCGCCCGGGACGGGGGAAACACCATATATTTT
CASARDGGNTIYF
>-|TRBV4-3|TRBJ2-7|-
TGCGCCAGCAGCCAAGATCGAATCAGTTCCTACGAGCAGTACTTC
CASSQDRISSYEQYF
>-|TRBV7-2|TRBJ2-5|-
TGTGCCAGCAGCTTACCGCTGGGGTGGAGGGGGCAAGAGACCCAGTACTTC
CASSLPLGWRGQETQYF
>-|TRBV7-2|TRBJ2-1|-
TGTGCCAGCAGTCGCCTGGGACTTCGAGTAAATGAGCAGTTCTTC
CASSRLGLRVNEQFF
>-|TRBV5-1|TRBJ2-5|many
TGCGCCAGCAGCTTATCGGGTGGGCGGGAGACCCAGTACTTC
CASSLSGGRETQYF
>-|TRBV5-4|TRBJ2-3|-
TGTGCCAGCAGCCCCCCGGGACTCCTCACAGATACGCAGTATTTT
CASSPPGLLTDTQYF
>-|TRBV7-8|TRBJ2-7|-
TGTGCCAGCAGCTTAAGCTCCGGGGGCTACGAGCAGTACTTC
CASSLSSGGYEQYF
>-|TRBV19|TRBJ1-2|-
TGTGCCAGTAGTATAGGTGGGAGATATGGCTACACCTTC
CASSIGGRYGYTF
>-|TRBV28|TRBJ1-3|-
TGTGCCAGCAGTTCGGGTGGGGTTGCAAACACCATATATTTT
CASSSGGVANTIYF
>-|TRBV7-9|TRBJ2-2|-
TGTGCCAGCAGCTTAGGGTCAGGGGCCGGGGAGCTGTTTTTT
CASSLGSGAGELFF
>-|TRBV7-2|TRBJ2-3|-
TGTGCCAGCAGCTTAGGCCTAGTGGGCACAGATACGCAGTATTTT
CASSLGLVGTDTQYF
>TRBD2|TRBV2|TRBJ2-7|-
TGTGCCAGCAGAACGGGACTAGCGGGGGGGCTCTACGAGCAGTACTTC
CASRTGLAGGLYEQYF
>TRBD1|TRBV5-1|TRBJ2-1|-
TGCGCCAGCGACAGGACAGGGGGCACGAATGAGCAGTTCTTC
CASDRTGGTNEQFF
>-|TRBV29-1|TRBJ1-2|-
TGCAGCGTTGAAGGCTTTGGCAGATCAAATAACTATGGCTACACCTTC
CSVEGFGRSNNYGYTF
>-|TRBV5-1|TRBJ2-5|-
TGCGCCAGCAGCTTGGGTCAGGGCGCAGAGACCCAGTACTTC
CASSLGQGAETQYF
>-|TRBV6-5|TRBJ2-2|once
TGTGCCAGCCTAGACCTCTCCGGCACCGGGGAGCTGTTTTTT
CASLDLSGTGELFF
>-|TRBV4-3|TRBJ2-1|-
TGCGCCAGCGGGCTGCGGGGTAACAATGAGCAGTTCTTC
CASGLRGNNEQFF
>-|TRBV7-9|TRBJ1-2|-
TGTGCCAGCAGCTTCACCGGGAACTATGGCTACACCTTC
CASSFTGNYGYTF
>-|TRBV30|TRBJ1-4|-
TGTGCCTGGACGGAGGACAGTCTCGGTGAAAAACTGTTTTTT
CAWTEDSLGEKLFF
>-|TRBV5-1|TRBJ1-4|-
TGCGCCAGCAGATCGGTAGTTGCAACTAATGAAAAACTGTTTTTT
CASRSVVATNEKLFF
>-|TRBV4-1|TRBJ2-5|-
TGCGCCAGCAGCCAAGATATTAATCGATTAGAGACCCAGTACTTC
CASSQDINRLETQYF
>TRBD1|TRBV12-5|TRBJ1-1|-
TGTGCTAGTGGCCCAGACAGGGGGCTGAGCTCTGAAGCTTTCTTT
CASGPDRGLSSEAFF
>-|TRBV4-3|TRBJ1-2|-
TGCGCCAGCAGCCAAGGGCTTGTGGGGGGCTACACCTTC
CASSQGLVGGYTF
>TRBD2|TRBV9|TRBJ2-7|-
TGTGCCAGCAGCGTAGGTATTAGCGGGTTGACCTACGAGCAGTACTTC
CASSVGISGLTYEQYF
>-|TRBV6-1|TRBJ2-7|-
TGTGCCAGCAGTGCCTCCCGGGGCTCCTACGAGCAGTACTTC
CASSASRGSYEQYF
>-|TRBV6-5|TRBJ2-2|-
TGTGCCAGCAGTCTTACTGTTTTTGGCACCGGGGAGCTGTTTTTT
CASSLTVFGTGELFF
>-|TRBV7-2|TRBJ1-5|-
TGTGCCAGCAGCGCGTCGTATAGCAATCAGCCCCAGCATTTT
CASSASYSNQPQHF
>TRBD1|TRBV2|TRBJ1-2|-
TGTGCCAGCAGCTCAGACAGGGGAGGCTATGGCTACACCTTC
CASSSDRGGYGYTF
>-|TRBV11-2|TRBJ2-1|-
TGTGCCAGCAGCTTAGCCGGCGGGACCCTCTACAATGAGCAGTTCTTC
CASSLAGGTLYNEQFF
>-|TRBV4-1|TRBJ2-1|-
TGCGCCAGCAGCCCCCGAGTGGAGGGAATCTCCTACAATGAGCAGTTCTTC
CASSPRVEGISYNEQFF
>TRBD1|TRBV7-8|TRBJ2-7|-
TGTGCCAGCAGCTCAGGGACAGTCTCCTACGAGCAGTACTTC
CASSSGTVSYEQYF
>-|TRBV4-1|TRBJ1-5|-
TGCGCCAGCAGCCAAGAAGCAGATAGCAATCAGCCCCAGCATTTT
CASSQEADSNQPQHF